These 21 T cell receptor beta chains came from one sample sequenced in a study of control samples from healthy donors and cancer patients. Sequencing used immunoSEQ multiplex PCR; TCRdb keeps in-frame clones, though not all of them. The table records around 100,000 clones, approximately 90% of them present only once. The sample consisted of blood. These TCRs come from a man aged 25-45 years in good health.

V gene TRBV7-2 combines with J gene TRBJ1-6; TRBD1 might be the D (5 bases). With 1 base removed from V and 4 bases from J, the gap between germline ends came to 11 bases. This CDR3 region has 16 residues. Germline CDR1 is SGHTA and CDR2 is FQGNSA. CDR3 region: CASSLEPGGYNSPLHF. The CDR3 DNA reads TGTGCCAGCAGCTTAGAGCCGGGGGGGTATAATTCACCCCTCCACTTT.

The chain joins TRBV10-3 to TRBJ2-3; tentatively, D is TRBD2 (5 bases). V dropped 7 bases and J dropped 2 bases, with 10 bases sitting between them. CDR1 is ENHRY, CDR2 SYGVKD, per germline. The CDR3 length is 13 residues. The CDR3, as DNA: TGTGCCATCAACGAGGGAAACACAGATACGCAGTATTTT. Amino acids: CAINEGNTDTQYF.

The genes are TRBV18 and TRBJ2-1; TRBD1 agrees at 10 bases. J gave up 5 bases and V 4 bases, and 5 bases lay outside the gene matches. The germline V gene encodes CDR1 KGHSH and CDR2 LQKENI. This CDR3 spans 15 amino acids. CDR3 DNA sequence: TGTGCCAGCTCACTGACAGGGGGCGCCCACAATGAGCAGTTCTTC. Amino acids: CASSLTGGAHNEQFF.

V is TRBV27 and J is TRBJ1-1, with D perhaps matching TRBD1 (5 bases). Germline V lookup: CDR1 MNHEY, CDR2 SMNVEV (reference sequence). The V and J ends lost 1 base and 5 bases respectively, with 8 bases between them. This CDR3 has 13 amino acids. In nucleotides, the CDR3 is TGTGCCAGCAGTTTATGGGGCAGGACTGAAGCTTTCTTT. Amino acids: CASSLWGRTEAFF.

This chain links TRBV7-9 with TRBJ1-2, with D hard to call. CDR1 and CDR2 from the germline V gene are SEHNR and FQNEAQ (reference sequence). V was pared by 4 bases and J by 4 bases, with 22 bases between. CDR3 size: 17 residues. The CDR3 reads CASSSNPPGPPGYGYTF. The CDR3 DNA reads TGTGCCAGCAGCTCGAACCCTCCCGGGCCCCCGGGCTATGGCTACACCTTC.

The chain employs TRBV4-1 and TRBJ2-1; possibly TRBD1 for D (6 bases). The V gene's germline CDR1 is MGHRA and CDR2 YSYEKL. There are 16 residues in the CDR3. The germline V and J ends were trimmed by 0 bases and 3 bases, with 12 bases remaining between them. CDR3 DNA sequence: TGCGCCAGCAGCCAAGATTCAGGGGCTGGCTACAATGAGCAGTTCTTC. The encoded protein is CASSQDSGAGYNEQFF.

The CDR3: CAWRTVDTEAFF. In nucleotides, the CDR3 is TGTGCCTGGAGAACAGTGGACACTGAAGCTTTCTTT. V usage is TRBV30 and J usage is TRBJ1-1, with no clear D. Germline CDR1 reads GTSNPN; CDR2 reads SVGIG (reference sequence). CDR3 size: 12 residues. The germline V and J ends were trimmed by 3 bases and 3 bases, with 8 bases remaining between them.

J is TRBJ1-4 and V is TRBV30, with D tentatively TRBD1 (5 bases). The CDR3 is 14 residues long. With 0 bases removed from V and 2 bases from J, the gap between germline ends came to 7 bases. Germline-derived CDR1 and CDR2 are GTSNPN and SVGIG (reference sequence). The CDR3 bases are TGTGCCTGGAGTGTAAGGGGTACTAATGAAAAACTGTTTTTT. Protein sequence: CAWSVRGTNEKLFF.

The chain recombines TRBV27 with TRBJ2-1; weak D call: TRBD2 (5 bases). Looked up from germline, CDR1 is MNHEY and CDR2 is SMNVEV (reference sequence). V lost 3 bases and J 6 bases, leaving 15 bases between the germline ends. The CDR3 is 15 amino acids. Here the CDR3 DNA reads TGTGCCAGCAGTTTGAGGGTGGGATATGGCAATGAGCAGTTCTTC. Translated, it gives CASSLRVGYGNEQFF.

This sequence joins TRBV12-3 or TRBV12-4 and TRBJ2-3, with TRBD1 as a possible D gene (6 bases). This CDR3 contains 13 residues. The ends were cut back, 6 bases at V and 6 bases at J, with 13 bases in the middle. CDR3 sequence (DNA): TGTGCCAGCAGAAGAAACAGGGCGGATACGCAGTATTTT. Its translation: CASRRNRADTQYF.

This clone has only one observation. The chain combines TRBV7-9 with TRBJ1-2, with TRBD1 matching 9 bases. J was trimmed by 6 bases and V by 1 base; bases with no gene match: 9. CDR1 is SEHNR, CDR2 FQNEAQ, per germline (reference sequence). The CDR3 length is 16 residues. The CDR3 nucleotides read TGTGCCAGCAGCTTAGTACGGGACAGGGTTCCGGATGGCTACACCTTC. This translates into CASSLVRDRVPDGYTF.

The chain carries TRBV5-1 and TRBJ1-3; tentatively, D is TRBD1 (6 bases). CDR1 is SGHRS, CDR2 YFSETQ, per germline. V was shortened by 5 bases and J by 0 bases, with 18 bases between the two germline ends. This CDR3 is 17 amino acids long. The CDR3 reads CASRSETGALSGNTIYF. CDR3 nucleotide sequence: TGCGCCAGCAGGTCGGAGACAGGAGCCCTCTCTGGAAACACCATATATTTT.

J is TRBJ1-3 and V is TRBV19; D unresolved. This CDR3 has 16 residues. Between the trimmed V and J ends, which lost 10 bases and 2 bases, there was a span of 21 bases. CDR1 is LNHDA, CDR2 SQIVND, per germline (reference sequence). The CDR3, as DNA: TGTGCCACCCTTTCGCGAAGGCGGGTGGCTGGAAACACCATATATTTT. This translates into CATLSRRRVAGNTIYF. The full variable domain, rest sourced from reference TRBV19 and TRBJ1-3, is DGGITQSPKYLFRKEGQNVTLSCEQNLNHDAMYWYRQDPGQGLRLIYYSQIVNDFQKGDIAEGYSVSREKKESFPLTVTSAQKNPTAFYLCATLSRRRVAGNTIYFGEGSWLTVV.

This rearrangement joins TRBV2 to TRBJ2-1; TRBD1 matches at 7 bases. The V gene's germline CDR1 is SNHLY and CDR2 FYNNEI. The junction had 5 bases not matched to a gene; V was cut back by 7 bases and J by 5 bases. This CDR3 has 13 amino acids. CDR3 nucleotide sequence: TGTGCCAGCACTAGGGACAGAAACAATGAGCAGTTCTTC. It yields the protein CASTRDRNNEQFF.

The J gene is TRBJ2-7, the V gene TRBV10-2, with 7 nucleotides matching TRBD2. Germline loops: CDR1 WSHSY, CDR2 SAAADI. CDR3 size: 17 residues. The V gene end was trimmed by 2 bases and the J gene end by 6 bases; junction bases not matched to a gene: 16. The CDR3 region has the DNA TGCGCCAGCAGTGAGACCCTAGCGGCGGGCCCGGTTTCCGAGCAGTACTTC. Protein sequence: CASSETLAAGPVSEQYF.

The genes are TRBV7-8 and TRBJ1-1, with a weak D call TRBD1 (6 bases). Deletions cut 2 bases from V and 1 base from J, with 11 bases between. Per germline, CDR1 SGHVS and CDR2 FQNEAQ. CDR3 size: 15 residues. The CDR3 DNA reads TGTGCCAGCAGCTTACGGGGGGCGAGGAACACTGAAGCTTTCTTT. As protein: CASSLRGARNTEAFF.

Turning to this clone: The DNA is left out, because the CDR3 cannot be placed on it with certainty; the CDR3 is given as TCRdb lists it. J is TRBJ2-5 and V is TRBV7-9. The CDR3 extends over 16 residues, inclusive of both ends. Germline-derived CDR1 and CDR2 are SEHNR and FQNEAQ (reference sequence). The CDR3 is CASSSGIRRAGETQYF.

The chain couples TRBV19 to TRBJ1-5; 9 bases align to TRBD1. From germline, CDR1 is LNHDA and CDR2 SQIVND (reference sequence). There are 17 residues in the CDR3. With 5 bases clipped from V and 0 bases from J, the junction kept 8 bases outside the gene matches. CDR3 loop: CASSLRGQGFSNQPQHF. The DNA for the CDR3 is TGTGCCAGTAGTCTCCGGGGACAGGGATTTAGCAATCAGCCCCAGCATTTT.

The chain carries TRBV28 and TRBJ2-3; D tentatively reads TRBD1 or TRBD2 (5 bases each). Looked up from germline, CDR1 is MDHEN and CDR2 is SYDVKM. V shed 6 bases and J shed 2 bases, with 18 bases lying between them. This CDR3 contains 16 residues. The CDR3 nucleotides read TGTGCCAGCAGAACAGGAGGCCGTCTAGCCACAGATACGCAGTATTTT. This sequence encodes CASRTGGRLATDTQYF.

The V gene is TRBV12-3 or TRBV12-4, the J gene TRBJ2-7; no firm D call. Trimming left V 1 base short and J 6 bases short, with 7 bases between. CDR3 length: 12 amino acids. The CDR3 bases are TGTGCCAGCAGTTTAGATATTCGCGAGCAGTACTTC. Translation gives CASSLDIREQYF.

This clone was picked up one time. The chain is built from TRBV6-1 and TRBJ1-2, with D possibly TRBD1 on 5 matching bases. The CDR3 loop spans 12 amino acids. V lost 3 bases, J lost 4 bases, and 6 bases lay in between. Germline CDR1 is MNHNS and CDR2 is SASEGT. In DNA, the CDR3 is TGTGCCAGCAGTGACAGGGCCTATGGCTACACCTTC. Translation gives CASSDRAYGYTF.